This TCR beta chain was retrieved from a study of shared clonotypes between healthy human individuals. Data came from immunoSEQ multiplex PCR; TCRdb stores just in-frame clones and leaves some out. The data hold some 2,100,000 clones, with around 95% observed a single time. Trimming took 4 bases from V and 7 from J; bases not matched to a gene: 8. The CDR3 contains 15 residues. Germline V gene lookup returns CDR1 LNHDA and CDR2 SQIVND (reference sequence). The sample consisted of naive CD4+ T cells sorted from blood. The subset was: CD45RA+ positively selected. J is TRBJ1-4 and V is TRBV19, with 8 bases lining up with TRBD1. The receptor comes from a man between 18 and 29 years old in good health. CDR3 residues: CASSTLQGAIEKLFF. The CDR3, as DNA: TGTGCCAGTAGTACCCTGCAGGGGGCGATTGAAAAACTGTTTTTT.